This T cell receptor (beta chain) is drawn from a study of blood T cell repertoires in COVID-19. Overall study context: Researchers got acute and convalescent COVID-19 samples from the United States, Italy and Spain. T cells, B-cell-depleted T cells, or PBMCs supplied cDNA or gDNA.

Per the authors' pipeline: By means of reference gene primer amplification, nucleated cell counts were estimated. The table came from immunoSEQ multiplex PCR; TCRdb's copy has only in-frame clones and leaves some out. That table gives V, J and clone size, and the DNA gave D and trimming. The table includes 13,000 or so clones, roughly 89% detected once. The germline V gene has CDR1 MDHEN and CDR2 SYDVKM. J lost 5 bases, V lost 6 bases, and 8 bases had no gene match. The CDR3 is made up of 15 amino acids. This rearrangement joins TRBV28 to TRBJ2-1, with 9 bases aligning to TRBD2. The source of this sequence is a human donor with active COVID-19. The donor label of this sample is uncertain. Sequencing used peripheral blood. The CDR3 is CASSPPGTSNNEQFF. The DNA of the CDR3 is TGTGCCAGCAGCCCACCAGGGACTAGCAACAATGAGCAGTTCTTC. The full variable domain, with the rest looked up from reference TRBV28 and TRBJ2-1, is DVKVTQSSRYLVKRTGEKVFLECVQDMDHENMFWYRQDPGLGLRLIYFSYDVKMKEKGDIPEGYSVSREKKERFSLILESASTNQTSMYLCASSPPGTSNNEQFFGPGTRLTVL.